One sample yielded the 27 T cell receptor beta chains listed below, sequenced in a study of cytomegalovirus exposure and HLA in healthy donors. Amplification used 60 Vbeta primers and 13 Jbeta primers. The protocol was immunoSEQ multiplex PCR, while the TCRdb copy is restricted to in-frame clones and leaves out a portion. The sample lists 90,000 to 95,000 clones; around 80% were seen once. Sequenced sample: PBMCs. These receptors all come from a male donor in good health and CMV-seropositive.

The chain combines TRBV4-2 with TRBJ2-7; 8 nucleotides align to TRBD1. V trimming: 2 bases; J trimming: 5 bases; junction bases outside the gene matches: 11. The CDR3 is made up of 16 amino acids. Germline assignment: CDR1 LGHNA and CDR2 YNFKEQ. CDR3 coding DNA: TGTGCCAGCAGCCAAAGCTTTCAGGGGGCAGAGGACGAGCAGTACTTC. Translated: CASSQSFQGAEDEQYF.

The chain is built from TRBV28 and TRBJ2-7, with TRBD2 matching 13 bases. From germline, CDR1 is MDHEN and CDR2 SYDVKM. This CDR3 contains 16 residues. Trimming removed 3 bases from V and 5 bases from J; junction bases left unmatched: 7. CDR3 nucleotide sequence: TGTGCCAGCAGTTTCCGTGGACTAGCGGGAGCCCACGAGCAGTACTTC. It codes for CASSFRGLAGAHEQYF.

This chain links TRBV27 with TRBJ2-7, with D tentatively TRBD1 (5 bases). Trimming shortened V by 6 bases and J by 1 base, and 10 bases separated the two germline ends. Germline V gives CDR1 MNHEY, CDR2 SMNVEV (reference sequence). This CDR3 comprises 13 residues. DNA for the CDR3: TGTGCCAGCAGGGTAGGGGCATCCTACGAGCAGTACTTC. It is translated as CASRVGASYEQYF.

The CDR3 spells CASSLAGYGYTF. CDR3 coding DNA: TGTGCCAGCAGTTTAGCAGGGTATGGCTACACCTTC. This sequence joins TRBV28 and TRBJ1-2, with D maybe TRBD1 (5 bases). CDR1 is MDHEN, CDR2 SYDVKM, per germline. There are 12 residues in the CDR3. V was clipped by 2 bases and J by 5 bases, with 6 bases between them.

The chain employs TRBV6-1 and TRBJ1-5; D call uncertain. CDR3 size: 15 residues. Per the germline V gene, CDR1 is MNHNS and CDR2 is SASEGT. V was pared by 11 bases and J by 0 bases, with 17 bases between. Written as DNA, the CDR3 is TGTGCCCCCGATAACAGATCTCGTAGCAATCAGCCCCAGCATTTT. This encodes CAPDNRSRSNQPQHF.

This clone has at least ten counts. The V and J genes are TRBV13 and TRBJ2-7; D is perhaps TRBD2 (7 bases). From germline, CDR1 is PRHDT and CDR2 FYEKMQ (reference sequence). This CDR3 is 15 amino acids long. Deletions cut 0 bases from V and 2 bases from J, with 11 bases between. Here the CDR3 reads CASSLGGEGAYEQYF. The CDR3 nucleotides read TGTGCCAGCAGCTTAGGGGGGGAGGGGGCCTACGAGCAGTACTTC.

This chain joins TRBV5-4 and TRBJ2-4; TRBD2 aligns across 8 bases. The CDR3 spans 17 residues. Germline CDR1 SGHNT, CDR2 YYREEE (reference sequence). J was trimmed by 3 bases and V by 4 bases; bases with no gene match: 12. CDR3 nucleotide sequence: TGTGCCAGCAGCCCGGGGGGGCTGACTTCCGTCAAAAACATTCAGTACTTC. Translation: CASSPGGLTSVKNIQYF.

The rearrangement uses TRBV28 and TRBJ2-7, with D perhaps matching TRBD2 (7 bases). The germline V gene encodes CDR1 MDHEN and CDR2 SYDVKM. V lost 6 bases, J lost 2 bases, and 23 bases lay in between. This CDR3 is built from 17 residues. The DNA for the CDR3 is TGTGCCAGCAGCTTACTACCGGGGGGCATGGGGGCCTACGAGCAGTACTTC. This gives the protein CASSLLPGGMGAYEQYF.

CDR3 residues: CATRSGDTEAFF. The CDR3 nucleotides are TGTGCCACCCGCTCGGGGGACACTGAAGCTTTCTTT. The V gene is TRBV19, the J gene TRBJ1-1; D is possibly TRBD1 (5 bases). Germline loops: CDR1 LNHDA, CDR2 SQIVND (reference sequence). V was pared by 10 bases and J by 3 bases, with 12 bases between. The CDR3 is 12 amino acids.

V usage is TRBV6-5 and J usage is TRBJ1-1, with TRBD1 matching 7 bases. Germline CDR1 is MNHEY and CDR2 is SVGAGI. With V trimmed by 6 bases and J by 6 bases, 4 bases remained unmatched. The CDR3 has 12 residues. The chain's CDR3 is CASRTGSAEAFF. As DNA, the CDR3 is TGTGCCAGCAGGACAGGGTCGGCTGAAGCTTTCTTT.

The table lists this clone with a count of one. This chain joins TRBV4-1 and TRBJ2-7; the match to TRBD2 covers 16 bases. The CDR3 runs 17 residues. Germline V gene data show CDR1 as MGHRA and CDR2 as YSYEKL. The J segment lost 1 base and the V segment lost 4 bases, leaving 4 bases of the junction unmatched. CDR3 loop: CASSPGLAGGTSYEQYF. In DNA, the CDR3 is TGCGCCAGCAGCCCGGGACTAGCGGGAGGGACGTCCTACGAGCAGTACTTC.

This clone was observed once. J is TRBJ1-5 and V is TRBV28, with a tentative D call TRBD1 (5 bases). The germline CDR1 and CDR2 sequences are MDHEN and SYDVKM. The CDR3 is 16 amino acids. V was clipped by 2 bases and J by 6 bases, with 17 bases between them. The CDR3 is CASSLGLGQSFQPQHF. The CDR3 coding sequence is TGTGCCAGCAGTTTAGGTCTAGGACAAAGCTTTCAGCCCCAGCATTTT.

The chain joins TRBV7-6 to TRBJ2-5; D perhaps matches TRBD2 (6 bases). V was cut by 5 bases and J by 2 bases, with 15 bases left in between. Germline CDR1 is SGHVS and CDR2 is FNYEAQ. The CDR3 extends over 15 amino acids. Here the CDR3 DNA reads TGTGCCAGCAGCGCATCAGGGACTCGACAAGAGACCCAGTACTTC. Translated, it gives CASSASGTRQETQYF.

This chain links TRBV11-2 with TRBJ2-1; 12 nucleotides match TRBD2. In germline, CDR1 is SGHAT, CDR2 FQNNGV. The CDR3 runs to 15 residues. Unmatched junction bases numbered 4, after V lost 3 bases and J lost 7 bases. This CDR3 is CASSLTSGGWNEQFF. In DNA, the CDR3 is TGTGCCAGCAGCTTGACTAGCGGGGGATGGAATGAGCAGTTCTTC.

This clone came up once. The chain uses TRBV5-1 and TRBJ1-1; tentative D call: TRBD1 (5 bases). Germline loops: CDR1 SGHRS, CDR2 YFSETQ. The CDR3 loop spans 14 amino acids. Trimming took off 2 bases at V and 2 bases at J, with 10 bases between the two ends. CDR3 protein: CASSLRGPNTEAFF. DNA of the CDR3: TGCGCCAGCAGCTTAAGGGGCCCTAACACTGAAGCTTTCTTT. The whole variable domain, remainder taken from reference TRBV5-1 and TRBJ1-1, is KAGVTQTPRYLIKTRGQQVTLSCSPISGHRSVSWYQQTPGQGLQFLFEYFSETQRNKGNFPGRFSGRQFSNSRSEMNVSTLELGDSALYLCASSLRGPNTEAFFGQGTRLTVV.

This chain uses TRBV28 with TRBJ2-1; the D gene is possibly TRBD2 (7 bases). Per the germline V gene, CDR1 is MDHEN and CDR2 is SYDVKM. This CDR3 is built from 12 residues. Trimming left V 7 bases short and J 6 bases short, with 10 bases between. As DNA, the CDR3 is TGTGCCAGCATAGGGGGGGGCAATGAGCAGTTCTTC. Encoded protein: CASIGGGNEQFF. The full variable domain, completed using reference TRBV28 and TRBJ2-1, is DVKVTQSSRYLVKRTGEKVFLECVQDMDHENMFWYRQDPGLGLRLIYFSYDVKMKEKGDIPEGYSVSREKKERFSLILESASTNQTSMYLCASIGGGNEQFFGPGTRLTVL.

This sequence joins TRBV6-6 and TRBJ1-3; D call uncertain. Per the germline V gene, CDR1 is MNHNY and CDR2 is SVGAGI (reference sequence). The germline V and J ends were trimmed by 11 bases and 0 bases, with 11 bases remaining between them. The length of the CDR3 is 13 residues. In nucleotides, the CDR3 is TGTGCCGCGTCGCTAAGCTCTGGAAACACCATATATTTT. This gives the protein CAASLSSGNTIYF.

The rearrangement joins TRBV11-3 to TRBJ2-5; 8 nucleotides align to TRBD2. Trimming removed 2 bases from V and 0 bases from J; junction bases left unmatched: 5. Germline loops: CDR1 SGHNT, CDR2 YENEEA. This CDR3 region has 16 residues. The CDR3 protein is CASSLRGGKDQETQYF. The CDR3 DNA sequence: TGTGCCAGCAGCTTACGGGGGGGGAAGGACCAAGAGACCCAGTACTTC. Supplemented by reference TRBV11-3 and TRBJ2-5, the full variable domain reads EAGVVQSPRYKIIEKKQPVAFWCNPISGHNTLYWYLQNLGQGPELLIRYENEEAVDDSQLPKDRFSAERLKGVDSTLKIQPAELGDSAVYLCASSLRGGKDQETQYFGPGTRLLVL.

To note about this clone: Germline and junction disagree at one end, which may indicate a read error. The chain links TRBV27 to TRBJ2-3; maybe TRBD1 (6 bases). The CDR3 loop spans 12 amino acids. Germline assignment: CDR1 MNHEY and CDR2 SMNVEV (reference sequence). DNA for the CDR3: TGTGCCAGCAGTGCTAGGACAGAAACGCAGTATTTT. Translating it yields CASSARTETQYF.

V usage is TRBV6-5 and J usage is TRBJ2-1; a possible D gene is TRBD2 (7 bases). The CDR3 contains 16 residues. The V end was cut by 2 bases, the J end by 0 bases, with 11 bases between. Germline values: CDR1 MNHEY, CDR2 SVGAGI. This chain's CDR3 is CASSYGRGGSYNEQFF. The CDR3 nucleotides are TGTGCCAGCAGTTACGGAAGGGGGGGCTCCTACAATGAGCAGTTCTTC.

The J gene is TRBJ2-4, the V gene TRBV7-9, with D possibly TRBD1 on 6 matching bases. V was cut by 5 bases and J by 3 bases, with 8 bases left in between. CDR1 is SEHNR, CDR2 FQNEAQ, per germline (reference sequence). The CDR3 totals 13 residues. The DNA of the CDR3 is TGTGCCAGCAGCGAAGGGGGCAAAAACATTCAGTACTTC. Its translation: CASSEGGKNIQYF.

The CDR3: CASSFGSGTSGLLSTDTQYF. The CDR3 DNA is TGTGCCAGCAGCTTCGGTTCCGGGACTAGCGGACTCCTTAGCACAGATACGCAGTATTTT. J is TRBJ2-3 and V is TRBV5-4; TRBD2 aligns across 11 bases. Germline V gene data show CDR1 as SGHNT and CDR2 as YYREEE (reference sequence). The CDR3 contains 20 residues. Trimming cost V 2 bases and J 0 bases; bases outside gene matches: 14. The complete variable domain, with remaining parts taken from reference TRBV5-4 and TRBJ2-3, reads ETGVTQSPTHLIKTRGQQVTLRCSSQSGHNTVSWYQQALGQGPQFIFQYYREEENGRGNFPPRFSGLQFPNYSSELNVNALELDDSALYLCASSFGSGTSGLLSTDTQYFGPGTRLTVL.

The chain carries TRBV7-2 and TRBJ2-3; TRBD2 matches at 10 bases. Trimming cost V 5 bases and J 2 bases; bases outside gene matches: 7. The CDR3 runs to 16 residues. The V gene's germline CDR1 is SGHTA and CDR2 FQGNSA. CDR3 residues: CASSAAGLAVTDTQYF. CDR3 sequence (DNA): TGTGCCAGCAGCGCTGCCGGACTAGCGGTCACAGATACGCAGTATTTT.

V and J are TRBV29-1 and TRBJ1-5; possible D gene TRBD1, 6 bases. Between the trimmed V and J ends, which lost 7 bases and 3 bases, there was a span of 13 bases. The CDR3 length is 13 residues. Germline CDR1 SQVTM, CDR2 ANQGSEA. CDR3 region: CSETQGNNQPQHF. CDR3 nucleotides: TGCAGCGAGACACAGGGCAACAATCAGCCCCAGCATTTT.

This clone has just one count. The chain joins TRBV5-1 to TRBJ1-3; tentatively, D is TRBD1 (5 bases). The germline V gene encodes CDR1 SGHRS and CDR2 YFSETQ. Trimming removed 1 base from V and 0 bases from J, with 11 bases in between. This CDR3 is built from 16 residues. CDR3 in amino acids: CASSLTQGNSGNTIYF. Written as DNA, the CDR3 is TGCGCCAGCAGCTTGACGCAGGGCAACTCTGGAAACACCATATATTTT.

To note about this clone: This specimen includes other DNA sequences encoding the same CDR3. The chain recombines TRBV6-5 with TRBJ2-7; 8 bases are shared with TRBD1. Germline trimming cut 7 bases from V and 0 bases from J; bases unmatched to any gene: 5. The CDR3 runs to 14 residues. Germline CDR1 MNHEY, CDR2 SVGAGI. CDR3 bases: TGTGCCAGCACCGACAGGGGAAGCTCCTACGAGCAGTACTTC. Its protein is CASTDRGSSYEQYF.

The chain employs TRBV2 and TRBJ1-5; a possible D gene is TRBD1 (5 bases). V lost 5 bases to trimming and J lost 0 bases, with 11 bases between them. Germline CDR1 is SNHLY and CDR2 is FYNNEI. This CDR3 contains 15 residues. The CDR3 DNA sequence: TGTGCCAGCAGTACCCAGGGCCATAGCAATCAGCCCCAGCATTTT. Protein: CASSTQGHSNQPQHF.